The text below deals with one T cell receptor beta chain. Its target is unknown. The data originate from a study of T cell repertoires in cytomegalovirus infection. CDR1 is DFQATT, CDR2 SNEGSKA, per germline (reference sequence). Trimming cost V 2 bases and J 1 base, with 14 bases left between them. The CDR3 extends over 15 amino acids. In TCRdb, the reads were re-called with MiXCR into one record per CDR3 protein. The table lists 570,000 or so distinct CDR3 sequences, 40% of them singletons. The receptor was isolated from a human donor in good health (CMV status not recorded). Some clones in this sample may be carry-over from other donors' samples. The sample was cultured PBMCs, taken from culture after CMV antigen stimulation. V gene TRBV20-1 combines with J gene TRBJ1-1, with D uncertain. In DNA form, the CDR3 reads TGCAGTGCTAGAATAAGGAAAGCGGAGAACACTGAAGCTTTCTTT. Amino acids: CSARIRKAENTEAFF.